Following are 27 T cell receptor beta chains from one sample sequenced in a study of T cell repertoires in cytomegalovirus infection. TCRdb independently ran MiXCR on the reads; one entry per CDR3 protein. The table includes approximately 490,000 distinct CDR3 sequences, around 10% detected once. The sequencing sample was made of PBMCs. The receptors here all came from a human donor in good health (CMV status not recorded). Some clones in this sample may be carry-over from other donors' samples.

Only one count was recorded for this clonotype. The chain recombines TRBV28 with TRBJ2-7, with a weak D call TRBD2 (5 bases). This CDR3 is 18 amino acids long. The germline V gene has CDR1 MDHEN and CDR2 SYDVKM. The V end lost 4 bases, the J end lost 0 bases, and 22 bases lay between the germline ends. The CDR3 DNA reads TGTGCCAGCAGTTCCAATCCTACTAGGAGGCGTATCTCCTACGAGCAGTACTTC. It yields the protein CASSSNPTRRRISYEQYF.

The chain combines TRBV20-1 with TRBJ2-7; the D is unclear. The CDR3 spans 13 residues. Deletions cut 1 base from V and 1 base from J, with 8 bases between. The germline V gene encodes CDR1 DFQATT and CDR2 SNEGSKA (reference sequence). This CDR3 reads CSARVGSSYEQYF. CDR3 in DNA: TGCAGTGCTAGAGTTGGGTCTTCCTACGAGCAGTACTTC.

This clonotype was observed at least ten times. The chain has TRBV20-1 and TRBJ2-7; TRBD2 matches 8 bases. J lost 3 bases, V lost 4 bases, and 2 bases had no gene match. The CDR3 is made up of 12 amino acids. CDR1 DFQATT and CDR2 SNEGSKA come from the germline V gene (reference sequence). In DNA, the CDR3 is TGCAGTGCTAAGCGGGGGAGCTACGAGCAGTACTTC. This sequence encodes CSAKRGSYEQYF.

There are many counts of this clonotype. The chain carries TRBV5-4 and TRBJ1-6; 9 nucleotides align to TRBD1. The CDR3 contains 16 residues. V dropped 4 bases and J dropped 5; count of bases not matched to a gene: 7. Germline CDR1 SGHNT, CDR2 YYREEE (reference sequence). The CDR3 nucleotides read TGTGCCAGCAGCCAGACAGGGGGTTTTAATAATTCACCCCTCCACTTT. Residues: CASSQTGGFNNSPLHF.

This rearrangement joins TRBV28 to TRBJ1-1; D not resolved. Deletions cut 6 bases from V and 0 bases from J, with 8 bases between. The CDR3 is 13 amino acids. Germline CDR1 MDHEN, CDR2 SYDVKM. The CDR3 sequence: CASSTILNTEAFF. The CDR3 bases are TGTGCCAGCAGCACTATCCTGAACACTGAAGCTTTCTTT.

This clonotype came up many times. The chain carries TRBV14 and TRBJ2-1; 12 bases are shared with TRBD1. Germline CDR1 and CDR2: SGHDN and FVKESK. V was clipped by 4 bases and J by 7 bases; unmatched bases: 8. The CDR3 length is 16 residues. CDR3 in amino acids: CASSLNPGQGANEQFF. CDR3 nucleotides: TGTGCCAGCAGCCTCAACCCGGGACAGGGGGCGAATGAGCAGTTCTTC.

This clonotype was counted many times. The chain links TRBV7-2 to TRBJ2-7, with a tentative D call TRBD2 (7 bases). The germline CDR1 and CDR2 sequences are SGHTA and FQGNSA. This CDR3 contains 16 residues. Between the trimmed V and J ends, which lost 1 base and 6 bases, there was a span of 19 bases. The CDR3: CASSLGGGGLQGEQYF. CDR3 DNA sequence: TGTGCCAGCAGCTTAGGAGGGGGAGGGCTCCAAGGCGAGCAGTACTTC.

The table lists this clonotype with many counts. This rearrangement joins TRBV7-2 to TRBJ2-1; TRBD2 matches 9 bases. The V gene's germline CDR1 is SGHTA and CDR2 FQGNSA. Trimming took 7 bases from V and 9 from J; bases not matched to a gene: 10. The CDR3 contains 14 residues. The CDR3 spells CASTGTSHVSEQFF. The CDR3 DNA is TGTGCCAGCACCGGGACTAGCCACGTAAGTGAGCAGTTCTTC. Using reference TRBV7-2 and TRBJ2-1 for the parts outside the CDR3, the full variable domain is GAGVSQSPSNKVTEKGKDVELRCDPISGHTALYWYRQSLGQGLEFLIYFQGNSAPDKSGLPSDRFSAERTGGSVSTLTIQRTQQEDSAVYLCASTGTSHVSEQFFGPGTRLTVL.

This clonotype was seen ten or more times. CDR3 bases: TGTGCCAGTAGTACCCGGGACTTACCTGAGACCCAGTACTTC. Translating gives CASSTRDLPETQYF. This chain connects TRBV19 to TRBJ2-5, with D maybe TRBD2 (6 bases). This CDR3 has 14 amino acids. V was cut by 4 bases and J by 5 bases, with 14 bases left in between. Germline-derived CDR1 and CDR2 are LNHDA and SQIVND (reference sequence). Filled out from reference TRBV19 and TRBJ2-5, the complete variable domain reads DGGITQSPKYLFRKEGQNVTLSCEQNLNHDAMYWYRQDPGQGLRLIYYSQIVNDFQKGDIAEGYSVSREKKESFPLTVTSAQKNPTAFYLCASSTRDLPETQYFGPGTRLLVL.

This clonotype was detected only once. The genes are TRBV6-4 and TRBJ1-2; a weak D match, TRBD1 (5 bases). V lost 2 bases and J lost 8, with 9 bases in between. Looked up from germline, CDR1 is MRHNA and CDR2 is SNTAGT. This CDR3 spans 12 amino acids. Here the CDR3 reads CASSDRDSGYTF. CDR3 nucleotide sequence: TGTGCCAGCAGTGACCGGGACTCCGGCTACACCTTC.

The chain carries TRBV6-5 and TRBJ2-7; D call uncertain. The V gene lost 6 bases and the J gene lost 1 base, with 10 bases spanning the gap. The CDR3 spans 13 residues. Germline V gives CDR1 MNHEY, CDR2 SVGAGI. The CDR3 bases are TGTGCCAGCAGGACGACCGCGTCCTACGAGCAGTACTTC. Amino acids: CASRTTASYEQYF.

The J gene is TRBJ2-7, the V gene TRBV5-1; 8 bases are a match to TRBD2. The CDR3 spans 14 residues. J gave up 7 bases and V 4 bases, and 10 bases lay outside the gene matches. Germline CDR1 and CDR2: SGHRS and YFSETQ. The DNA for the CDR3 is TGCGCCAGCAGCGCAGGCCCTACGGGGGGGGAGCAGTACTTC. Translated: CASSAGPTGGEQYF.

A few counts support this clonotype. Here the CDR3 reads CAISKGPPMNTEAFF. Here the CDR3 DNA reads TGTGCCATCAGTAAGGGACCGCCTATGAACACTGAAGCTTTCTTT. The gene calls are TRBV10-3 and TRBJ1-1; the D gene is possibly TRBD1 (5 bases). V was pared by 5 bases and J by 0 bases, with 13 bases between. The germline gives CDR1 ENHRY, CDR2 SYGVKD. This CDR3 comprises 15 residues.

V is TRBV5-4 and J is TRBJ2-1, with D unclear. The ends were cut back, 0 bases at V and 5 bases at J, with 9 bases in the middle. CDR3 length equals 14 residues. Germline assignment: CDR1 SGHNT and CDR2 YYREEE (reference sequence). The CDR3 loop reads CASSLGQDDNEQFF. CDR3 sequence (DNA): TGTGCCAGCAGCTTGGGCCAGGACGACAATGAGCAGTTCTTC.

Ten or more counts support this clonotype. This chain joins TRBV7-2 and TRBJ2-1; TRBD1 or TRBD2 may be the D gene (6 bases each). Per germline, CDR1 SGHTA and CDR2 FQGNSA. V gave up 1 base and J gave up 0 bases, with 10 bases separating them. There are 16 residues in the CDR3. Here the CDR3 reads CASSLDGGRSYNEQFF. For the CDR3, the DNA is TGTGCCAGCAGCTTAGATGGGGGGCGCTCCTACAATGAGCAGTTCTTC.

In its sample, this clonotype was seen a few times. V gene TRBV19 combines with J gene TRBJ1-2; 11 nucleotides match TRBD1. The CDR3 has 14 residues. The ends lost 8 bases at V and 4 bases at J; junction bases unmatched: 6. Germline-derived CDR1 and CDR2 are LNHDA and SQIVND (reference sequence). CDR3 sequence reads: CASYRDRGIYGYTF. The CDR3 nucleotides are TGTGCCAGTTACCGGGACAGGGGGATCTATGGCTACACCTTC.

V and J are TRBV20-1 and TRBJ2-5; 7 nucleotides align to TRBD2. V was clipped by 5 bases and J by 7 bases; unmatched bases: 4. The CDR3 has 11 amino acids. Per germline, CDR1 DFQATT and CDR2 SNEGSKA (reference sequence). In DNA, the CDR3 is TGCAGTGCTGGGACGGGGGGGACCCAGTACTTC. Translated, it gives CSAGTGGTQYF.

This clonotype was found many times. CDR3 sequence: CASSKWGSGGKETQYF. In DNA, the CDR3 is TGTGCCAGCAGCAAATGGGGTAGCGGGGGTAAAGAGACCCAGTACTTC. The chain uses TRBV11-2 and TRBJ2-5; 9 bases agree with TRBD2. V shed 5 bases and J 3 bases; nucleotides not matched to a gene: 10. This CDR3 is 16 amino acids long. Germline V gives CDR1 SGHAT, CDR2 FQNNGV. The entire variable domain, with the rest obtained from reference TRBV11-2 and TRBJ2-5, is as follows: EAGVAQSPRYKIIEKRQSVAFWCNPISGHATLYWYQQILGQGPKLLIQFQNNGVVDDSQLPKDRFSAERLKGVDSTLKIQPAKLEDSAVYLCASSKWGSGGKETQYFGPGTRLLVL.

This clonotype was observed at least ten times. The DNA for the CDR3 is TGTGCCAGCAGCTCGATAGCGGGGGGCCCCACAGATACGCAGTATTTT. Translation gives CASSSIAGGPTDTQYF. The chain links TRBV7-3 to TRBJ2-3; 10 bases are a match to TRBD2. Germline trimming cut 4 bases from V and 2 bases from J; bases unmatched to any gene: 6. CDR3 size: 16 residues. From germline, CDR1 is SGHTA and CDR2 FQGTGA.

This clonotype was seen ten or more times. The chain uses TRBV6-1 and TRBJ2-2; D is perhaps TRBD1 (6 bases). CDR1 MNHNS and CDR2 SASEGT come from the germline V gene. Trimming removed 5 bases at V and 5 bases at J, with 15 bases between. The CDR3 has 15 residues. This CDR3 reads CASSFQGPETGELFF. The CDR3, as DNA: TGTGCCAGCAGTTTTCAGGGGCCAGAGACCGGGGAGCTGTTTTTT.

This chain uses TRBV29-1 with TRBJ1-5; 7 nucleotides line up with TRBD1. V shed 4 bases, J shed 4 bases, and the junction held 4 bases outside the gene matches. Germline assignment: CDR1 SQVTM and CDR2 ANQGSEA. CDR3 length: 13 amino acids. The DNA of the CDR3 is TGCAGCGTTGCCCAGGGGGGGAATCAGCCCCAGCATTTT. Protein product: CSVAQGGNQPQHF.

V usage is TRBV27 and J usage is TRBJ2-5, with a possible D match to TRBD1 (7 bases). Germline V gene sequence: CDR1 MNHEY, CDR2 SMNVEV (reference sequence). Trimming cost V 5 bases and J 2 bases, with 15 bases left between them. The CDR3 totals 15 residues. For the CDR3, the DNA is TGTGCCAGCAGTGCGGGACAGTGGGGTCAAGAGACCCAGTACTTC. Translation gives CASSAGQWGQETQYF.

In nucleotides, the CDR3 is TGTGCCAGCAGCCAAGATGGCAGTAGAGATACTGAAGCTTTCTTT. Its protein is CASSQDGSRDTEAFF. The genes are TRBV4-2 and TRBJ1-1; unclear D gene. Germline values: CDR1 LGHNA, CDR2 YNFKEQ. The V end lost 0 bases, the J end lost 5 bases, and 13 bases lay between the germline ends. The CDR3 runs 15 residues.

This clonotype was detected ten times or more. The rearrangement uses TRBV7-3 and TRBJ2-7; TRBD1 matches at 9 bases. This CDR3 region has 13 residues. Germline lookup yields CDR1 SGHTA and CDR2 FQGTGA. Trimming took 5 bases from V and 6 from J; bases not matched to a gene: 5. As DNA, the CDR3 is TGTGCCAGCAGCCTGGACAGGGGTAGCGAGCAGTACTTC. It translates to CASSLDRGSEQYF.

This clonotype was seen repeatedly, ten times or more. This chain uses TRBV20-1 with TRBJ1-5, with 7 bases that match TRBD1. This CDR3 is 16 amino acids long. CDR1 and CDR2 from the germline V gene are DFQATT and SNEGSKA (reference sequence). V shed 0 bases and J 6 bases; nucleotides not matched to a gene: 11. CDR3 DNA: TGCAGTGCTAGAGACCCCCAAGCAGGGGGGGTTCAGCCCCAGCATTTT. Protein: CSARDPQAGGVQPQHF.

This clonotype has ten or more counts. CDR3 coding DNA: TGTGCCACCAGTGATTCGGGACAGCAAGAGACCCAGTACTTC. Amino acids: CATSDSGQQETQYF. The genes are TRBV24-1 and TRBJ2-5; TRBD1 aligns across 7 bases. The ends lost 2 bases at V and 2 bases at J; junction bases unmatched: 1. The germline V gene has CDR1 KGHDR and CDR2 SFDVKD. CDR3 size: 14 residues.

This clonotype was detected a few times. Its ends do not fully match the called genes, so a read error is possible. The chain recombines TRBV3-1 with TRBJ1-1; D is unresolved. Germline V gene lookup returns CDR1 LGHDT and CDR2 YNNKEL (reference sequence). The CDR3 length is 12 residues. The CDR3 loop is CASSHKQAQTVF. CDR3 nucleotide sequence: TGTGCCAGCAGCCACAAGCAGGCCCAGACGGTCTTT.